The rows below give T cell receptor beta chains drawn from one sample of a study of blood T cells in healthy people across ages. TCRdb independently ran MiXCR on the 5' RACE reads; one entry per CDR3 protein. The sample contains 700,000 to 1,000,000 distinct CDR3 sequences, around 45% of which appear only once. The specimen was blood. Receptor source: a man between 60 and 70 years old in good health. Both conserved end residues are part of each CDR3. The D gene is left open where the match is weak. Rows give clone size only sometimes, using once, few, many, or a class for an expanded clone.

J,V,size,D,CDR3,DNA
TRBJ2-7,TRBV4-3,few,TRBD1,CASSRDRDSSYEQYF,TGCGCCAGCAGCCGGGACAGGGATAGCTCCTACGAGCAGTACTTC
TRBJ2-1,TRBV5-1,.,.,CASGLEGTSYNEQFF,TGCGCCAGCGGCTTGGAAGGGACCAGCTACAATGAGCAGTTCTTC
TRBJ2-1,TRBV12-3/TRBV12-4,.,.,CASSFDGNEQFF,TGTGCCAGCAGTTTTGATGGCAATGAGCAGTTCTTC
TRBJ1-2,TRBV29-1,.,TRBD1,CSVRRAGDRGWEDGYTF,TGCAGCGTTCGCCGGGCGGGAGACAGGGGTTGGGAGGATGGCTACACCTTC
TRBJ2-5,TRBV7-2,.,TRBD1,CASSTWTGGGETQYF,TGTGCCAGCAGCACCTGGACAGGGGGAGGGGAGACCCAGTACTTC
TRBJ1-6,TRBV14,once,.,CASSQDGNQGSPLHF,TGTGCCAGCAGCCAAGATGGGAATCAAGGATCACCCCTCCACTTT
TRBJ2-7,TRBV20-1,many,TRBD2,CSARVRLAGGPSEQYF,TGCAGTGCTAGAGTCCGGCTAGCGGGGGGGCCGAGCGAGCAGTACTTC
TRBJ2-5,TRBV25-1,.,TRBD1,CASSEGQVQGKTQYF,TGTGCCAGCAGTGAAGGACAGGTCCAAGGGAAGACCCAGTACTTC
TRBJ1-4,TRBV12-3/TRBV12-4,.,.,CASSRVLTNEKLFF,TGTGCCAGCAGCAGGGTGCTAACTAATGAAAAACTGTTTTTT
TRBJ2-7,TRBV12-3/TRBV12-4,.,TRBD1,CASTVGGTGGIHEQYF,TGTGCCAGCACCGTGGGGGGGACAGGGGGCATCCACGAGCAGTACTTC
TRBJ2-1,TRBV7-9,.,.,CASSPRGTEHYEQFF,TGTGCCAGCAGCCCTCGGGGGACCGAACACTATGAGCAGTTCTTC
TRBJ2-3,TRBV9,.,.,CASKGDADTQYF,TGTGCCAGCAAAGGGGACGCTGATACGCAGTATTTT
TRBJ2-1,TRBV6-6,.,TRBD2,CASSQGLAGGYEQFF,TGTGCCAGCAGCCAGGGACTAGCGGGGGGATATGAGCAGTTCTTC
TRBJ2-7,TRBV20-1,.,TRBD2,CSARGRGSHNSYEQYF,TGCAGTGCTAGAGGACGCGGGAGCCATAACAGCTACGAGCAGTACTTC
TRBJ1-2,TRBV5-1,.,TRBD1,CASSPDRYGYTF,TGCGCCAGCAGCCCGGACAGGTACGGCTACACCTTC
TRBJ1-1,TRBV11-1,.,.,CASSTGRGTEAFF,TGTGCCAGCTCGACAGGTCGGGGCACTGAAGCTTTCTTT
TRBJ2-7,TRBV5-6,.,TRBD1,CASARDRGSEQYF,TGTGCCAGCGCCCGGGACAGGGGAAGCGAGCAGTACTTC
TRBJ1-2,TRBV10-3,.,.,CAISGQGRAYTF,TGTGCCATCAGTGGGCAGGGGAGGGCCTACACCTTC
TRBJ2-7,TRBV20-1,.,TRBD2,CSASSGGTPYEQYF,TGCAGTGCTAGTAGCGGGGGGACCCCCTACGAGCAGTACTTC
TRBJ2-5,TRBV11-2,few,TRBD2,CASSLLGGGYQETQYF,TGTGCCAGCAGCTTACTTGGCGGGGGGTACCAAGAGACCCAGTACTTC
TRBJ1-5,TRBV10-2,.,.,CASSDSSNQPQHF,TGCGCCAGCAGTGACAGTAGCAATCAGCCCCAGCATTTT
TRBJ2-7,TRBV6-5,.,TRBD1,CASRLGQGDSYEQYF,TGTGCCAGCAGGCTGGGACAGGGTGACTCCTACGAGCAGTACTTC
TRBJ2-5,TRBV5-1,few,TRBD2,CASSTTGGGNQETQYF,TGCGCCAGCAGCACTACGGGCGGGGGAAACCAAGAGACCCAGTACTTC
TRBJ2-7,TRBV15,.,.,CATSRGPISYEQYF,TGTGCCACCAGCAGAGGTCCGATCTCCTACGAGCAGTACTTC
TRBJ2-3,TRBV5-4,.,.,CASSLDLWDTQYF,TGTGCCAGCAGCTTGGACCTTTGGGATACGCAGTATTTT
TRBJ1-2,TRBV3-1,.,.,CASSQDRGNGYTF,TGTGCCAGCAGCCAAGACAGGGGAAATGGCTACACCTTC
TRBJ1-1,TRBV29-1,few,.,CSVGGVMNTEAFF,TGCAGCGTTGGGGGCGTTATGAACACTGAAGCTTTCTTT
TRBJ2-1,TRBV27,.,.,CASTPGVGYNEQFF,TGTGCCAGCACTCCCGGGGTCGGCTACAATGAGCAGTTCTTC
TRBJ1-5,TRBV7-2,.,.,CASSLEPGLRGYSNQPQHF,TGTGCCAGCAGCTTAGAACCGGGACTTAGGGGCTATAGCAATCAGCCCCAGCATTTT
TRBJ1-4,TRBV29-1,.,.,CSVEVFATNEKLFF,TGCAGCGTTGAAGTCTTTGCAACTAATGAAAAACTGTTTTTT
TRBJ2-7,TRBV20-1,few,TRBD1,CSAERTGGGYEQYF,TGCAGTGCGGAAAGGACAGGGGGGGGGTACGAGCAGTACTTC
TRBJ1-6,TRBV6-5,.,.,CASSYSRNGDSPLHF,TGTGCCAGCAGTTACAGCAGGAACGGGGACTCACCCCTCCACTTT
TRBJ2-4,TRBV3-1,few,.,CASSRYGIQYF,TGTGCCAGCAGCCGGTATGGCATTCAGTACTTC
TRBJ2-7,TRBV2,.,.,CASSDDGLYEQYF,TGTGCCAGCAGCGATGACGGTTTATACGAGCAGTACTTC
TRBJ1-1,TRBV12-3/TRBV12-4,few,.,CASRVQGLNTEAFF,TGTGCCAGCAGGGTTCAGGGTCTGAACACTGAAGCTTTCTTT
TRBJ1-1,TRBV12-3/TRBV12-4,few,TRBD1,CASSFPTGVGTEAFF,TGTGCCAGCAGTTTTCCGACAGGGGTAGGAACTGAAGCTTTCTTT
TRBJ2-7,TRBV29-1,few,.,CSVGRNHEQYF,TGCAGCGTGGGTAGAAACCACGAGCAGTACTTC
TRBJ2-2,TRBV20-1,.,TRBD2,CSALSGVNTGELFF,TGCAGTGCTTTAAGCGGGGTTAACACCGGGGAGCTGTTTTTT
TRBJ2-3,TRBV29-1,few,.,CSVSPPPTDTQYF,TGCAGCGTCTCCCCGCCCCCAACAGATACGCAGTATTTT
TRBJ2-6,TRBV14,.,.,CASSHGLVLTF,TGTGCCTCCTCACACGGACTTGTCCTGACTTTC
TRBJ2-7,TRBV30,.,TRBD1,CAGDRASSYEQYF,TGTGCCGGAGACAGGGCCAGCTCCTACGAGCAGTACTTC
TRBJ2-7,TRBV7-2,few,TRBD1,CASSPWTGAGEQYF,TGTGCCAGCAGCCCCTGGACAGGGGCGGGGGAGCAGTACTTC
TRBJ2-2,TRBV11-3,.,.,CASKRDGQLGELFF,TGTGCCAGCAAACGGGACGGACAGCTCGGGGAGCTGTTTTTT
TRBJ2-2,TRBV4-1,.,.,CASSQGRDTGGLFF,TGCGCCAGCAGCCAAGGGAGGGATACCGGGGGGCTGTTTTTT
TRBJ2-4,TRBV6-6,.,TRBD2,CASTYLGGLAKNIQYF,TGTGCCAGCACCTACTTGGGAGGGCTAGCCAAAAACATTCAGTACTTC
TRBJ2-1,TRBV10-3,many,TRBD2,CAIAPSGRSYNEQFF,TGTGCCATCGCCCCCAGCGGGAGATCCTACAATGAGCAGTTCTTC
TRBJ2-3,TRBV28,.,.,CASTPRPGRKGGNTQYF,TGTGCCAGCACCCCACGACCGGGACGGAAAGGGGGAAATACGCAGTATTTT
TRBJ2-4,TRBV20-1,few,.,CSAAKLAKNIQYF,TGCAGTGCCGCGAAATTAGCCAAAAACATTCAGTACTTC
TRBJ2-1,TRBV7-9,.,.,CASSTQGGPYTEQFF,TGTGCCAGCAGCACCCAGGGGGGGCCCTACACTGAGCAGTTCTTC
TRBJ2-7,TRBV5-1,.,.,CASSFASDKVGAAYEQYF,TGCGCCAGCAGCTTCGCCTCTGACAAGGTAGGGGCCGCCTACGAGCAGTACTTC
TRBJ2-5,TRBV29-1,.,TRBD2,CSARTSAGEQYF,TGCAGCGCTCGGACTAGCGCAGGTGAGCAGTACTTC
TRBJ1-1,TRBV3-1,few,TRBD1,CASIRQGRDTEAFF,TGTGCCAGCATTCGACAGGGAAGAGACACTGAAGCTTTCTTT
TRBJ2-1,TRBV6-5,few,TRBD2,CASSYGTSPYNEQFF,TGTGCCAGCAGTTACGGGACTAGCCCTTACAATGAGCAGTTCTTC
TRBJ2-7,TRBV29-1,once,.,CRGRREGQETRYF,TGCAGGGGGAGACGAGAGGGGCAAGAGACCCGGTACTTC
TRBJ1-2,TRBV29-1,.,.,CSVESPGERGYTF,TGCAGCGTTGAAAGCCCGGGGGAACGTGGCTACACCTTC
TRBJ2-6,TRBV5-1,few,.,CASSTISSGANVLTF,TGCGCCAGCAGCACGATTAGCTCTGGGGCCAACGTCCTGACTTTC